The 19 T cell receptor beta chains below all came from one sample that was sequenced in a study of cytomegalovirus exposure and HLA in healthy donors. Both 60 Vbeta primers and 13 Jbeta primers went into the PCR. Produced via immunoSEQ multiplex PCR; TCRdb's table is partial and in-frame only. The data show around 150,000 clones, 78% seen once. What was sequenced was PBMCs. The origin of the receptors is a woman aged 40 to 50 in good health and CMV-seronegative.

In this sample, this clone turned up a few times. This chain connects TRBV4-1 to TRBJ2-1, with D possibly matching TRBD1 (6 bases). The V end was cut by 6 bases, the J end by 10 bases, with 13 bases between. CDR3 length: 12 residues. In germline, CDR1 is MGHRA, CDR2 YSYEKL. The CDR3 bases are TGCGCCAGCAGGAGGACAGATGGAGAGCAGTTCTTC. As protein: CASRRTDGEQFF.

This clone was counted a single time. The CDR3 spells CASRNPLRGKNSPLHF. CDR3 DNA sequence: TGTGCCAGTAGGAACCCCCTCCGGGGGAAAAATTCACCCCTCCACTTT. The gene calls are TRBV19 and TRBJ1-6, with D possibly being TRBD1 (5 bases). The V end was cut by 6 bases, the J end by 7 bases, with 19 bases between. From germline, CDR1 is LNHDA and CDR2 SQIVND (reference sequence). The CDR3 has 16 amino acids.

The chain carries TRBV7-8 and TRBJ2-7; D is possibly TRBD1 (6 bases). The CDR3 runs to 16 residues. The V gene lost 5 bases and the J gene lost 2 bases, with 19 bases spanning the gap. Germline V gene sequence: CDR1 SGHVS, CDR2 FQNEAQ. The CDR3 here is CASSPILVDSTYEQYF. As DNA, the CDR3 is TGTGCCAGCAGCCCTATCCTCGTGGACAGTACCTACGAGCAGTACTTC.

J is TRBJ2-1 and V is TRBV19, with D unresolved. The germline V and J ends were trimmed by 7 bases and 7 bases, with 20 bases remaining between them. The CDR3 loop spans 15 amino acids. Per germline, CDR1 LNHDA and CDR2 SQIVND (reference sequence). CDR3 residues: CASNGRPSTGNEQFF. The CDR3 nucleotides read TGTGCCAGTAATGGCCGCCCTTCAACCGGGAATGAGCAGTTCTTC.

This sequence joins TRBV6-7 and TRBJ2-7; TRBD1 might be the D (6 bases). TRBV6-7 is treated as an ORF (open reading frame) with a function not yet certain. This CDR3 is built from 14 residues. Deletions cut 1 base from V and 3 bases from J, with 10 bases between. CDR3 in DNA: TGTGCCAGCAGTTACTGGGACACCTACTACGAGCAGTACTTC. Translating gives CASSYWDTYYEQYF.

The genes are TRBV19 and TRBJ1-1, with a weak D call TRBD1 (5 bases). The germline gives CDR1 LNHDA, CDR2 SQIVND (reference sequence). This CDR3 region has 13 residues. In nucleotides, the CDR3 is TGTGTCAGCTGCCCCGGGGGGTTCACTGAAGCTTTCTTT. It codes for CVSCPGGFTEAFF.

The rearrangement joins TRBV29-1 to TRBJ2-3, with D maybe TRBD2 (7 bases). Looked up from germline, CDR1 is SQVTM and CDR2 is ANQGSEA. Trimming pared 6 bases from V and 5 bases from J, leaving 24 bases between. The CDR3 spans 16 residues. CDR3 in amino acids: CSVGGTVAGDGDTQYF. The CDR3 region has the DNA TGCAGCGTCGGGGGGACCGTAGCAGGGGACGGAGATACGCAGTATTTT.

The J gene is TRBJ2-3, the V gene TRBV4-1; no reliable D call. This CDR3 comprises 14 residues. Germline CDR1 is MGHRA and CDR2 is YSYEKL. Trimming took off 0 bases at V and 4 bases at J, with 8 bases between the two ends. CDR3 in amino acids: CASSQEPVPDTQYF. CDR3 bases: TGCGCCAGCAGCCAAGAACCAGTTCCAGATACGCAGTATTTT.

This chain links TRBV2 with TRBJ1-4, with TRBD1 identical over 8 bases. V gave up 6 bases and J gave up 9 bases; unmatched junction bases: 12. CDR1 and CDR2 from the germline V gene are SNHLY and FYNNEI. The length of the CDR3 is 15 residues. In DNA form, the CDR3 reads TGTGCCAGCAGCCCCGGACAGGGCCTAGCAAAAAAACTGTTTTTT. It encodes CASSPGQGLAKKLFF. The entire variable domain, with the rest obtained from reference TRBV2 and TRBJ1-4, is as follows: EPEVTQTPSHQVTQMGQEVILRCVPISNHLYFYWYRQILGQKVEFLVSFYNNEISEKSEIFDDQFSVERPDGSNFTLKIRSTKLEDSAMYFCASSPGQGLAKKLFFGSGTQLSVL.

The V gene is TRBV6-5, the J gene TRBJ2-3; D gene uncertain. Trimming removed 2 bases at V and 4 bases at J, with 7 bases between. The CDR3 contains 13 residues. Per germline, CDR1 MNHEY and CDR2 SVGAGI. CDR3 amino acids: CASSYEEADTQYF. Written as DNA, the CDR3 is TGTGCCAGCAGTTACGAAGAGGCAGATACGCAGTATTTT.

The CDR3 sequence: CASDNVGGPRNQPQHF. Here the CDR3 DNA reads TGTGCCAGTGACAACGTAGGGGGCCCACGGAATCAGCCCCAGCATTTT. The chain links TRBV19 to TRBJ1-5, with TRBD1 matching over 7 bases. Germline lookup yields CDR1 LNHDA and CDR2 SQIVND (reference sequence). V was clipped by 8 bases and J by 4 bases; unmatched bases: 14. CDR3 length: 16 amino acids.

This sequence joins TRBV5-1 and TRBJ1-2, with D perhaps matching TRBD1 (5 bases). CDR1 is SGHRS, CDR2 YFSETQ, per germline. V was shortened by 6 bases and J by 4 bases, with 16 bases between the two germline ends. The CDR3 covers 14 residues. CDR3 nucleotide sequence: TGCGCCAGCAAGCCCAGGGTGGGACTCTATGGCTACACCTTC. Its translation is CASKPRVGLYGYTF.

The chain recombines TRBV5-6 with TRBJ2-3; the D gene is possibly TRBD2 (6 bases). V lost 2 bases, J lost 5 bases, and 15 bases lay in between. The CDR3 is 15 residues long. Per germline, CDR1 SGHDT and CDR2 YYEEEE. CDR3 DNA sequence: TGTGCCAGCAGCTTATTCAGGGCGCGGGGAGATACGCAGTATTTT. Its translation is CASSLFRARGDTQYF.

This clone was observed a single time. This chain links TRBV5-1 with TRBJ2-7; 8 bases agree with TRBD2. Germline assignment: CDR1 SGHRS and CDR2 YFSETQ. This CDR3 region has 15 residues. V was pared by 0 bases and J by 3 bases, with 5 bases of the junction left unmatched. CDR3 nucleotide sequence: TGCGCCAGCAGCTTGGGGGCCAGCGGGGGCTACGAGCAGTACTTC. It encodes CASSLGASGGYEQYF.

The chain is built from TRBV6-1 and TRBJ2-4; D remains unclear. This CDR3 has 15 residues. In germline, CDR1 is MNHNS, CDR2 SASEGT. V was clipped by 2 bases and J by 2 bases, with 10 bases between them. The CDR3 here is CASSEFLPTKNIQYF. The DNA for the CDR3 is TGTGCCAGCAGTGAATTCCTTCCTACCAAAAACATTCAGTACTTC.

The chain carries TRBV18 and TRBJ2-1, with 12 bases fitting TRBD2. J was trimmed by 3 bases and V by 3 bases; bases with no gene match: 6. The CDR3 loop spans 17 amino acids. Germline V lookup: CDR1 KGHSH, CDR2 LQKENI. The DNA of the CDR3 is TGTGCCAGCTCACCTCAGACACTAGCGGGGGGCTACAATGAGCAGTTCTTC. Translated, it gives CASSPQTLAGGYNEQFF.

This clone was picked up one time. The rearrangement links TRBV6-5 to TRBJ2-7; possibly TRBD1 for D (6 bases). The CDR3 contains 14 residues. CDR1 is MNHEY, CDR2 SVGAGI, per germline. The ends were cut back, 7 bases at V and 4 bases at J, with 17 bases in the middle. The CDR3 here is CASTATGSWYEQYF. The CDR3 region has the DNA TGTGCCAGCACCGCCACAGGGTCCTGGTACGAGCAGTACTTC.

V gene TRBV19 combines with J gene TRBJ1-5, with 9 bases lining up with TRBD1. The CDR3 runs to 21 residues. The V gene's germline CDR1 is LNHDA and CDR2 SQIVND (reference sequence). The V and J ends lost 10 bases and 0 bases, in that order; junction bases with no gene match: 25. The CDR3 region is CATSQRIRPGQGFSSNQPQHF. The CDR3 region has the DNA TGTGCCACCTCTCAGAGGATCCGTCCGGGACAGGGTTTTTCTAGCAATCAGCCCCAGCATTTT.

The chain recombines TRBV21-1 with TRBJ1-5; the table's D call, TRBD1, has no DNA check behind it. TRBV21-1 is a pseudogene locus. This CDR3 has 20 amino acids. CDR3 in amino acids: CASSLRGGQGVTVVNQPQHF. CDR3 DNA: TGTGCCAGCAGTCTAAGGGGGGGACAGGGGGTGACGGTTGTCAATCAGCCCCAGCATTTT.